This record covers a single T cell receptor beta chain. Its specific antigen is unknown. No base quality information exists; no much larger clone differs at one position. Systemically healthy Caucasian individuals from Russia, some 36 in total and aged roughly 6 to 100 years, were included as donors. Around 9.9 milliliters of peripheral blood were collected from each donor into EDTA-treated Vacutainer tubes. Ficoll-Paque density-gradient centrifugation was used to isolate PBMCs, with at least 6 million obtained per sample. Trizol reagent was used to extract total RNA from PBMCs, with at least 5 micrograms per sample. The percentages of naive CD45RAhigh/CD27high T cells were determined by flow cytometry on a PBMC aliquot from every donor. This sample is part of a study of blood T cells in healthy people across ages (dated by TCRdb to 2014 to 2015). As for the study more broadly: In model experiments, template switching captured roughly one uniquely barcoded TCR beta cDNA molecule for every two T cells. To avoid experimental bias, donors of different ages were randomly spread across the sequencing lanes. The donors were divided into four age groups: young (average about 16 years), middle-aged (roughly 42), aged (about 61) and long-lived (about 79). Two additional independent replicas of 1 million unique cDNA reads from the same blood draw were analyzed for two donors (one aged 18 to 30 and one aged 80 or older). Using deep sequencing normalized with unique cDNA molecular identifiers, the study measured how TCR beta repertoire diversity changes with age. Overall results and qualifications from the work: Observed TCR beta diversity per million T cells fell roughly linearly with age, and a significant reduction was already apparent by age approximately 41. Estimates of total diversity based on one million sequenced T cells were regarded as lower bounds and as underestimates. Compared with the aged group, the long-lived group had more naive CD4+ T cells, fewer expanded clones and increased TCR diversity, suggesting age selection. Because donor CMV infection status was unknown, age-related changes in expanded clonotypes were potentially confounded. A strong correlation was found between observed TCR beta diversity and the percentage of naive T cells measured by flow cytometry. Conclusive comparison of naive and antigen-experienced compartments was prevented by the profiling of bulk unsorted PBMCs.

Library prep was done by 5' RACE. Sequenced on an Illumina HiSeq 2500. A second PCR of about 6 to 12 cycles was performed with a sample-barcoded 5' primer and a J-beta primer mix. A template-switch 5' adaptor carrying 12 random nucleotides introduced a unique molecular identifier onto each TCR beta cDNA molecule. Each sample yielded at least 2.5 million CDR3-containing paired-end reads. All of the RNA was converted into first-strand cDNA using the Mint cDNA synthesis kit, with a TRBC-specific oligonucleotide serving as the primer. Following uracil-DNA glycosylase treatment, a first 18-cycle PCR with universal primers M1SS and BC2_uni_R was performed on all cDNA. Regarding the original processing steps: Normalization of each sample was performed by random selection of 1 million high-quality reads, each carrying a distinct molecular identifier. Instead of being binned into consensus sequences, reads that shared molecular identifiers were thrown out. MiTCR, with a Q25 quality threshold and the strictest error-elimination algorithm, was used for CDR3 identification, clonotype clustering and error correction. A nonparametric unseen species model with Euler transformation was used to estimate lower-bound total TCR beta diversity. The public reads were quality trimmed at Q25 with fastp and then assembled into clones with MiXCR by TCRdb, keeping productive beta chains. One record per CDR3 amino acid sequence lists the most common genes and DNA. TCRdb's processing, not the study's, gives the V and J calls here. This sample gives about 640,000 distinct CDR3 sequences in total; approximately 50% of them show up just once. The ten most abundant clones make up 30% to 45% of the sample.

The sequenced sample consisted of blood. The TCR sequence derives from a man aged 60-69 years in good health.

The DNA is TGTGCCAGCAGTGTAGGGCAGAACGAGCAGTACTTC. Its protein is CASSVGQNEQYF. The V and J genes are TRBV2 and TRBJ2-5; too little of a D gene remains to name it. Matching the DNA end better, TRBJ2-7 makes the J call doubtful. CDR1 and CDR2 are drawn from the germline V gene: SNHLY, FYNNEI. The CDR3 holds 12 amino acids from the cysteine to the phenylalanine. Only the CDR3 part of the read is kept: 36 bases, read in frame from the first base.